This T cell receptor beta chain is drawn from a study of blood T cell repertoires in COVID-19. TCRdb keeps only in-frame clones here, not all; method: immunoSEQ multiplex PCR. This sample has approximately 210,000 clones, with more than 70% found just once. The receptor's source is a human donor in a cohort sampled during active COVID-19. The sequenced sample consisted of peripheral blood.

The CDR3 coding sequence is TGTGCCAGCAGTGAAGCAGGGACAGGGACCTACGAGCAGTACTTC. Its protein product is CASSEAGTGTYEQYF. The chain couples TRBV6-1 to TRBJ2-7; 9 bases map to TRBD1. CDR3 size: 15 residues. The trim removed 0 bases at V and 2 bases at J, leaving 2 bases unmatched. Germline CDR1 and CDR2: MNHNS and SASEGT.